This T cell receptor (beta chain) was obtained from a study of CD8 T cells in ankylosing spondylitis. MiXCR, run by TCRdb on the 5' RACE reads, gives a single entry per CDR3 protein. The sample contains approximately 100,000 distinct CDR3 sequences, 20% to 30% of which appear only once. This CDR3 is built from 18 residues. V shed 4 bases, J shed 0 bases, and the junction held 9 bases outside the gene matches. Per the germline V gene, CDR1 is SGHDN and CDR2 is FVKESK. Sequenced sample: synovial fluid, either unsorted or a sorted T cell fraction (not recorded which). This receptor was identified in a male donor with ankylosing spondylitis. The gene calls are TRBV14 and TRBJ2-6; 7 positions agree with TRBD1. The CDR3 loop is CASSLRTGESSGANVLTF. For the CDR3, the DNA is TGTGCCAGCAGCCTTAGGACAGGCGAAAGCTCTGGGGCCAACGTCCTGACTTTC.